This TCR beta chain emerged from a study of technical replicates of blood from a handful of donors. Clones were read by immunoSEQ multiplex PCR, and TCRdb kept only the in-frame ones, dropping some. The profile shows approximately 73,000 clones, around 90% of them singletons. Source material: T cells isolated from PBMCs. The origin of this receptor is a human donor in good health.

The DNA for the CDR3 is TGTGCCAGGTCCCAGACAGGGTCGGACACAGATACGCAGTATTTT. Translating it yields CARSQTGSDTDTQYF. The J gene is TRBJ2-3, the V gene TRBV2; 7 bases are shared with TRBD1. The CDR3 runs to 15 residues. Germline trimming cut 9 bases from V and 2 bases from J; bases unmatched to any gene: 11. CDR1 is SNHLY, CDR2 FYNNEI, per germline.